This T cell receptor beta chain stems from a study of control samples from healthy donors and cancer patients. With 8 bases removed from V and 3 bases from J, the gap between germline ends came to 9 bases. The CDR3 contains 11 residues. The germline gives CDR1 SGHNT, CDR2 YYREEE (reference sequence). TCRdb keeps only in-frame clones here, not all; method: immunoSEQ multiplex PCR. Of approximately 150,000 clones listed, 90% to 95% were seen once; the top ten hold 1.1% to 1.5%. This receptor was identified in a woman between 18 and 30 years old in good health. The sample taken for sequencing was blood. V usage is TRBV5-4 and J usage is TRBJ2-7; weak D call: TRBD1 (5 bases). The CDR3 reads CASTQVYEQYF. The CDR3 DNA reads TGTGCCAGTACACAGGTCTACGAGCAGTACTTC.